This paragraph covers one TCR beta chain sequence. The entry originates in a study of CD8+ T cells in alopecia areata. Treatment: oral pan-JAK inhibitor, 5-10 mg twice daily. Following RNA extraction, reverse transcription yielded cDNA that acted as the sequencing template. The table came from immunoSEQ multiplex PCR; TCRdb's copy has only in-frame clones and leaves some out. Altogether some 200,000 clones are present, roughly 64% being singletons, with the ten largest covering around 12%. There are 15 residues in the CDR3. CDR1 is PRHDT, CDR2 FYEKMQ, per germline (reference sequence). The V and J ends lost 4 bases and 7 bases respectively, with 14 bases between them.

This sequence originates from a human donor with alopecia areata. This sample comprised CD8+ T cells sorted from blood, obtained at week 24, from a patient treated with tofacitinib. This chain joins TRBV13 and TRBJ1-6; D uncertain. The DNA for the CDR3 is TGTGCCAGCAGCTCCCTCGGGGTAACAAATTCACCCCTCCACTTT. Its translation: CASSSLGVTNSPLHF.